This TCR beta chain was identified in a study of human T cells and chemical hapten exposure (TCRdb year 2021). Context from the whole study: For sensitization, 2% DPC in acetone was applied to a roughly 2 cm by roughly 2 cm area of upper inner arm skin. The mostly female patient cohort included alopecia areata with under or over 50% scalp involvement, alopecia totalis and alopecia universalis. In alopecia patients, the study followed how the peripheral blood TCR repertoire changed in vivo over primary and secondary sensitization to diphenylcyclopropenone (DPC), a hapten. Roughly 30 alopecia patients gave blood for TCR sequencing at one to four time points (pre-sensitization, 2, 6 and 24 weeks). Libraries were combined into a pool for sequencing, and differences in TCR yield between samples came mainly from small differences in library volumes within the pool. Blood samples were taken from patients before sensitization (week 0) and then at 2, 6 and about 24 weeks after DPC sensitization. Patch testing was done on the upper back using Finn chambers containing 0.01% DPC, and results were scored after 6 days according to International Contact Dermatitis Research Group standards. Throughout the roughly 24-week study period, patients were also given weekly therapeutic DPC doses on the scalp. Study-level results and caveats: The number of PT1 expanded TCRs positively correlated with patch test score, significant at thresholds 8, 16 and 32 but not 4. Repeated subsampling changed both the strength of the expansion versus patch-test correlation and the threshold at which that correlation became significant. No change with DPC sensitization was found in the number of TCRs above 1 in 1000 frequency, and no evidence of global repertoire structure alterations was found. Alopecia, a presumed autoimmune disease, was present in all patients, so the immune response of the patients might differ from that of healthy individuals. Expanded TCRs formed significantly more large CDR3 similarity clusters than pre-sensitization or healthy control sets, consistent with antigen-driven responses.

CDR1 and CDR2 (MNHEY, SVGAGI) derive from the germline V gene. The CDR3 holds 15 amino acids from the cysteine to the phenylalanine. The read is trimmed to its CDR3 DNA, 45 bases read in frame from base 1. V is pared back by 2 bases and J by 4 bases, with 15 bases lying between the germline termini. Details on this clonotype: Its antigen is currently not known. No quality values exist for individual bases; no much larger clone is one base distant.

Per the publication, the time point label means: patch test 1, 2 weeks after DPC sensitization. The treatment or condition label on this specimen signifies: therapeutic diphenylcyclopropenone sensitization with weekly scalp DPC. At each patch-test visit, blood was drawn before the patch test was applied. Patients were eligible if aged 18 to 70, diagnosed with alopecia and judged suitable for DPC therapy, and pregnant patients were excluded. Unfractionated whole blood was collected in Tempus Blood RNA tubes, and total RNA was extracted from that blood. The library was obtained by RACE. TCRdb lists the instrument as NextSeq 500. Library preparation attached unique molecular identifiers to individual cDNA molecules for quantitative, reproducible TCR counting. From each blood RNA sample, both TCR alpha and TCR beta chains were sequenced. The authors processed their data as follows. Samples had a median of roughly 99,000 TCRs, with a range from about 20,000 to 690,600. The Decombinator software suite was used to annotate V, J and CDR3 in the TCR reads. To make PS versus PT1 abundance plots, every sample was subsampled to the same number of TCRs (28,000). Expanded TCRs were defined as absent before sensitization and observed at least eight times at the 2-week time point. Using fastp at Q25 and MiXCR, TCRdb reprocessed the public reads and kept productive beta chains. Rows are combined by CDR3 protein, so each entry shows the most common genes and DNA. These V and J calls derive from TCRdb rather than the authors' analysis. The sample includes approximately 340,000 distinct CDR3 sequences, with around 7% observed a single time. The ten top clones hold roughly 8% of the sample.

The sequences come from whole blood, collected in connection with sensitization to the hapten diphenylcyclopropenone (DPC). Here the chain combines TRBV6-5 and TRBJ2-7; the D gene is perhaps TRBD1, on 5 matching bases. This receptor was identified in a woman between 18 and 29 years old with alopecia areata. Some clones in this sample may be carry-over from other donors' samples. The DNA sequence follows: TGTGCCAGCAGTTACGGCCAGGGCCCGTATTACGAGCAGTACTTC. This is translated as CASSYGQGPYYEQYF.